The 32 T cell receptor beta chains below were found in one sample sequenced in a study of cytomegalovirus exposure and HLA in healthy donors. Primers included in the PCR were 60 Vbeta and 13 Jbeta primers. Clones were sequenced by immunoSEQ multiplex PCR, and TCRdb holds only the in-frame ones, with some missing. This sample carries over 150,000 clones, about four fifths of them seen once, and the ten largest clones take 6% to 8.5%. The sequenced material came from PBMCs. These receptor sequences come from a man aged 25 to 40 in good health and CMV-seropositive.

About this clone: With only one base between it and a far larger clone, this is likely a read error. CDR3 sequence reads: CASSITDTQYF. CDR3 bases: TGTGCCAGCAGCATCACAGATACGCAGTATTTT. The chain joins TRBV28 to TRBJ2-3; no reliable D call. V lost 6 bases and J lost 2, with 3 bases in between. The germline gives CDR1 MDHEN, CDR2 SYDVKM. CDR3 size: 11 residues.

The chain couples TRBV28 to TRBJ1-3, with D unclear. V was shortened by 10 bases and J by 2 bases, with 12 bases between the two germline ends. Germline CDR1 is MDHEN and CDR2 is SYDVKM. The CDR3 extends over 13 amino acids. CDR3 amino acids: CATLLGAGNTIYF. The DNA for the CDR3 is TGTGCCACCCTTCTCGGGGCTGGAAACACCATATATTTT.

The J gene is TRBJ1-4, the V gene TRBV5-1, with TRBD1 matching 8 bases. The length of the CDR3 is 15 residues. The germline V gene encodes CDR1 SGHRS and CDR2 YFSETQ. V gave up 4 bases and J gave up 3 bases; unmatched junction bases: 5. The CDR3 loop reads CASSPGGVANEKLFF. The CDR3 nucleotides read TGCGCCAGCAGCCCAGGGGGCGTCGCTAATGAAAAACTGTTTTTT.

The J gene is TRBJ2-1, the V gene TRBV28; D possibly corresponds to TRBD1 (6 bases). Germline loops: CDR1 MDHEN, CDR2 SYDVKM. V was trimmed by 3 bases and J by 8 bases, leaving 17 bases between them. The CDR3 covers 15 residues. Written as DNA, the CDR3 is TGTGCCAGCAGTTTCGGCACACCAGGGGCCTATGAGCAGTTCTTC. The encoded protein is CASSFGTPGAYEQFF.

This chain links TRBV7-2 with TRBJ2-2; D might be TRBD1 (6 bases). Germline values: CDR1 SGHTA, CDR2 FQGNSA. The V end lost 5 bases, the J end lost 3 bases, and 10 bases lay between the germline ends. The CDR3 is 14 residues long. The CDR3 DNA sequence: TGTGCCAGCAGCCCGCAGGGGTACACCGGGGAGCTGTTTTTT. Residues: CASSPQGYTGELFF.

The chain uses TRBV30 and TRBJ1-6, with 11 nucleotides matching TRBD1. This CDR3 is built from 15 residues. Germline V CDR1 and CDR2: GTSNPN, SVGIG (reference sequence). The V and J ends lost 0 bases and 8 bases, in that order; junction bases with no gene match: 3. CDR3 coding DNA: TGTGCCTGGAGTGTATGGGACAGGGGGGATTCACCCCTCCACTTT. Translated: CAWSVWDRGDSPLHF.

The rearrangement uses TRBV5-1 and TRBJ2-1; TRBD1 matches 7 bases. Germline CDR1 SGHRS, CDR2 YFSETQ. The length of the CDR3 is 15 residues. V shed 2 bases and J 6 bases; nucleotides not matched to a gene: 8. The CDR3 loop reads CASSLGGQNTNEQFF. In nucleotides, the CDR3 is TGCGCCAGCAGCTTAGGGGGACAGAATACCAATGAGCAGTTCTTC.

The chain employs TRBV10-3 and TRBJ2-5, with D perhaps TRBD2 (7 bases). Germline CDR1 ENHRY, CDR2 SYGVKD. Trimming removed 10 bases from V and 2 bases from J, with 14 bases in between. CDR3 length: 13 amino acids. The CDR3 DNA is TGTGCCAGCAAGGGGGGAGGGCAAGAGACCCAGTACTTC. It specifies CASKGGGQETQYF.

The chain links TRBV7-2 to TRBJ1-1, with no clear D. The CDR3 contains 12 residues. The V gene's germline CDR1 is SGHTA and CDR2 FQGNSA. V was pared by 8 bases and J by 4 bases, with 11 bases between. The CDR3 region is CASSRPGTEAFF. As DNA, the CDR3 is TGTGCCAGCTCTCGACCGGGCACTGAAGCTTTCTTT.

V usage is TRBV5-6 and J usage is TRBJ2-4; 16 bases align to TRBD2. The CDR3 sequence is 14 residues long. With V trimmed by 3 bases and J by 12 bases, 3 bases remained unmatched. Per the germline V gene, CDR1 is SGHDT and CDR2 is YYEEEE. The CDR3 nucleotides read TGTGCCAGCAGCTGGGGACTAGCGGGAGGGAGTCAGTACTTC. Amino acids: CASSWGLAGGSQYF.

The chain is built from TRBV11-1 and TRBJ2-6; possible D gene TRBD2, 6 bases. This CDR3 region has 17 residues. The ends were cut back, 1 base at V and 0 bases at J, with 10 bases in the middle. CDR1 and CDR2 from the germline V gene are SGHAT and FQDESV (reference sequence). CDR3 in DNA: TGTGCCAGCAGCTTAGGGGGGGTAGGCTCTGGGGCCAACGTCCTGACTTTC. The encoded protein is CASSLGGVGSGANVLTF. The variable domain in full, completed from reference TRBV11-1 and TRBJ2-6, reads EAEVAQSPRYKITEKSQAVAFWCDPISGHATLYWYRQILGQGPELLVQFQDESVVDDSQLPKDRFSAERLKGVDSTLKIQPAELGDSAMYLCASSLGGVGSGANVLTFGAGSRLTVL.

The rearrangement uses TRBV7-8 and TRBJ1-5, with D perhaps matching TRBD1 (6 bases). Trimming took off 4 bases at V and 6 bases at J, with 13 bases between the two ends. CDR3 size: 14 residues. Germline lookup yields CDR1 SGHVS and CDR2 FQNEAQ. The CDR3 region is CASSSIRGSQPQHF. CDR3 sequence (DNA): TGTGCCAGCAGCTCCATAAGGGGGAGTCAGCCCCAGCATTTT. The variable domain in full, completed from reference TRBV7-8 and TRBJ1-5, reads GAGVSQSPRYKVAKRGQDVALRCDPISGHVSLFWYQQALGQGPEFLTYFQNEAQLDKSGLPSDRFFAERPEGSVSTLKIQRTQQEDSAVYLCASSSIRGSQPQHFGDGTRLSIL.

V usage is TRBV14 and J usage is TRBJ1-1, with TRBD1 as a possible D gene (6 bases). The ends were cut back, 5 bases at V and 3 bases at J, with 16 bases in the middle. Germline lookup yields CDR1 SGHDN and CDR2 FVKESK. This CDR3 comprises 15 residues. This CDR3 reads CASSKGHPVDTEAFF. In DNA form, the CDR3 reads TGTGCCAGCAGCAAGGGACACCCCGTCGACACTGAAGCTTTCTTT.

This clone has a handful of counts. The chain is built from TRBV5-6 and TRBJ2-7, with 7 bases lining up with TRBD1. V was clipped by 3 bases and J by 3 bases; unmatched bases: 6. Germline CDR1 SGHDT, CDR2 YYEEEE. This CDR3 has 14 residues. As DNA, the CDR3 is TGTGCCAGCAGCTGGCGACAGGGAAGCTACGAGCAGTACTTC. Translation gives CASSWRQGSYEQYF. Together with reference TRBV5-6 and TRBJ2-7, the CDR3 gives the full variable domain: DAGVTQSPTHLIKTRGQQVTLRCSPKSGHDTVSWYQQALGQGPQFIFQYYEEEERQRGNFPDRFSGHQFPNYSSELNVNALLLGDSALYLCASSWRQGSYEQYFGPGTRLTVT.

The chain joins TRBV18 to TRBJ1-6; no reliable D call. V was cut by 2 bases and J by 5 bases, with 10 bases left in between. The CDR3 totals 15 residues. Germline V lookup: CDR1 KGHSH, CDR2 LQKENI. The CDR3 DNA reads as TGTGCCAGCTCACCAGCGAGGACTAATAATTCACCCCTCCACTTT. Translation gives CASSPARTNNSPLHF.

V is TRBV27 and J is TRBJ2-7, with 9 bases identical to TRBD1. Germline V CDR1 and CDR2: MNHEY, SMNVEV (reference sequence). The CDR3 loop spans 15 amino acids. V lost 5 bases and J lost 0; bases outside the gene matches: 5. In DNA, the CDR3 is TGTGCCAGCAGTCAATCGGGACAGGGCTCCTACGAGCAGTACTTC. As protein: CASSQSGQGSYEQYF.

This clone has only a few counts. The chain has TRBV7-2 and TRBJ2-5, with 7 bases aligning to TRBD1. The length of the CDR3 is 14 residues. Germline V CDR1 and CDR2: SGHTA, FQGNSA. V dropped 0 bases and J dropped 5; count of bases not matched to a gene: 3. DNA for the CDR3: TGTGCCAGCAGCTTAGCGAGGGGGCGGGAGACCCAGTACTTC. It yields the protein CASSLARGRETQYF.

This chain connects TRBV13 to TRBJ2-5; TRBD2 aligns across 11 bases. The germline CDR1 and CDR2 sequences are PRHDT and FYEKMQ (reference sequence). The trim removed 3 bases at V and 4 bases at J, leaving 7 bases unmatched. CDR3 length: 16 amino acids. CDR3 protein: CASSFGLAGGAETQYF. In nucleotides, the CDR3 is TGTGCCAGCAGCTTTGGGCTAGCGGGAGGTGCAGAGACCCAGTACTTC.

This chain uses TRBV28 with TRBJ2-7; 7 positions agree with TRBD2. The CDR3 spans 14 residues. CDR1 and CDR2 (germline): MDHEN, SYDVKM. With 2 bases clipped from V and 6 bases from J, the junction kept 7 bases outside the gene matches. As DNA, the CDR3 is TGTGCCAGCAGTTTAGCGGGAGACACCCGCGAGCAGTACTTC. Translation: CASSLAGDTREQYF.

Here the CDR3 reads CASKSSGGLNTEAFF. The CDR3 region has the DNA TGTGCCAGCAAATCTTCGGGGGGGTTGAACACTGAAGCTTTCTTT. The V call is TRBV25-1, the J call TRBJ1-1; D is perhaps TRBD1 (5 bases). The CDR3 is 15 residues long. V was trimmed by 7 bases and J by 0 bases, leaving 15 bases between them. Germline loops: CDR1 MGHDK, CDR2 SYGVNS.

J is TRBJ2-5 and V is TRBV19; 7 bases fit TRBD1. The CDR3 sequence is 14 residues long. Germline V gene sequence: CDR1 LNHDA, CDR2 SQIVND (reference sequence). J lost 5 bases, V lost 3 bases, and 6 bases had no gene match. This CDR3 is CASSIRTGIETQYF. The CDR3 DNA reads TGTGCCAGTAGTATCCGGACAGGTATTGAGACCCAGTACTTC.

The chain has TRBV7-8 and TRBJ2-7; 8 nucleotides match TRBD2. In germline, CDR1 is SGHVS, CDR2 FQNEAQ. V lost 1 base and J lost 5; bases outside the gene matches: 7. CDR3 length: 15 residues. The CDR3 DNA reads as TGTGCCAGCAGCTTAGAACGTGCCGGGAGGGACGAGCAGTACTTC. Its protein product is CASSLERAGRDEQYF.

The rearrangement uses TRBV9 and TRBJ1-1, with 8 bases matching TRBD1. The V gene end was trimmed by 3 bases and the J gene end by 0 bases; junction bases not matched to a gene: 4. CDR1 SGDLS and CDR2 YYNGEE come from the germline V gene. The CDR3 length is 15 residues. The CDR3 DNA reads TGTGCCAGCAGCGCGGGACAGGCTATGAACACTGAAGCTTTCTTT. Residues: CASSAGQAMNTEAFF.

This chain joins TRBV29-1 and TRBJ2-2, with D possibly TRBD2 on 6 matching bases. Germline loops: CDR1 SQVTM, CDR2 ANQGSEA. V was clipped by 4 bases and J by 2 bases, with 11 bases between them. The CDR3 is 14 residues long. The DNA for the CDR3 is TGCAGCGTTGCTCCGGGAGTCAACACCGGGGAGCTGTTTTTT. This sequence encodes CSVAPGVNTGELFF.

This clone appeared a single time. This chain joins TRBV5-1 and TRBJ2-1, with TRBD1 matching 11 bases. The junction had 10 bases not matched to a gene; V was cut back by 4 bases and J by 10 bases. CDR3 length: 15 amino acids. Per the germline V gene, CDR1 is SGHRS and CDR2 is YFSETQ. CDR3 coding DNA: TGCGCCAGCAGCCCCGGGACAGGGGGTGTATGGGAGCAGTTCTTC. It encodes CASSPGTGGVWEQFF.

This chain connects TRBV11-1 to TRBJ2-1, with D maybe TRBD1 (5 bases). Deletions cut 3 bases from V and 0 bases from J, with 9 bases between. Per germline, CDR1 SGHAT and CDR2 FQDESV (reference sequence). The CDR3 totals 15 residues. The chain's CDR3 is CASSFRDSSYNEQFF. For the CDR3, the DNA is TGTGCCAGCAGCTTCAGGGATAGCTCCTACAATGAGCAGTTCTTC.

The chain employs TRBV21-1 and TRBJ2-5; the table calls TRBD2, which could not be checked here. TRBV21-1 counts as a pseudogene. This CDR3 is built from 15 residues. As DNA, the CDR3 is TGTGCCAGCAGTAAGTGGAGAGGGCCCCAAGAGACCCAGTACTTC. The encoded protein is CASSKWRGPQETQYF.

The V and J genes are TRBV28 and TRBJ1-5, with D perhaps TRBD1 (5 bases). The germline CDR1 and CDR2 sequences are MDHEN and SYDVKM. V gave up 3 bases and J gave up 6 bases, with 12 bases separating them. This CDR3 contains 14 residues. In DNA, the CDR3 is TGTGCCAGCAGTTTTTTGCGGGGCGTTCAGCCCCAGCATTTT. Its protein is CASSFLRGVQPQHF.

The gene calls are TRBV9 and TRBJ2-7, with 7 bases matching TRBD1. The CDR3 loop spans 14 amino acids. The germline CDR1 and CDR2 sequences are SGDLS and YYNGEE. V lost 3 bases, J lost 1 base, and 4 bases stayed unmatched. This CDR3 reads CASSGTGTSYEQYF. The DNA for the CDR3 is TGTGCCAGCAGCGGGACAGGTACTTCCTACGAGCAGTACTTC. The variable domain in full, with the rest retrieved from reference TRBV9 and TRBJ2-7, is DSGVTQTPKHLITATGQRVTLRCSPRSGDLSVYWYQQSLDQGLQFLIQYYNGEERAKGNILERFSAQQFPDLHSELNLSSLELGDSALYFCASSGTGTSYEQYFGPGTRLTVT.

V is TRBV19 and J is TRBJ2-3; 10 bases map to TRBD1. This CDR3 is 16 amino acids long. Germline CDR1 and CDR2: LNHDA and SQIVND (reference sequence). J gave up 5 bases and V 5 bases, and 10 bases lay outside the gene matches. Here the CDR3 reads CASSDPGTGVRDTQYF. In nucleotides, the CDR3 is TGTGCCAGTAGTGACCCCGGGACAGGGGTTAGAGATACGCAGTATTTT. The full variable domain, completed using reference TRBV19 and TRBJ2-3, is DGGITQSPKYLFRKEGQNVTLSCEQNLNHDAMYWYRQDPGQGLRLIYYSQIVNDFQKGDIAEGYSVSREKKESFPLTVTSAQKNPTAFYLCASSDPGTGVRDTQYFGPGTRLTVL.

This clone came up once. CDR3 loop: CASSLQGRGEKLFF. The CDR3 bases are TGTGCCAGCAGTTTACAGGGGAGAGGTGAAAAACTGTTTTTT. The chain joins TRBV27 to TRBJ1-4; a weak D match, TRBD1 (6 bases). The germline V and J ends were trimmed by 2 bases and 7 bases, with 11 bases remaining between them. The CDR3 extends over 14 amino acids. The germline V gene has CDR1 MNHEY and CDR2 SMNVEV (reference sequence).

The rearrangement joins TRBV7-3 to TRBJ2-2, with 8 bases aligning to TRBD1. CDR3 length equals 14 residues. The V gene's germline CDR1 is SGHTA and CDR2 FQGTGA. After removal of 5 bases from V and 2 bases from J, the junction contained 1 base not matched to a gene. CDR3 amino acids: CASSQGANTGELFF. CDR3 nucleotide sequence: TGTGCCAGCAGCCAGGGGGCCAACACCGGGGAGCTGTTTTTT. The entire variable domain, with the rest obtained from reference TRBV7-3 and TRBJ2-2, is as follows: GAGVSQTPSNKVTEKGKYVELRCDPISGHTALYWYRQSLGQGPEFLIYFQGTGAADDSGLPNDRFFAVRPEGSVSTLKIQRTERGDSAVYLCASSQGANTGELFFGEGSRLTVL.